Described below is a single TCR beta chain sequence and its context. Before being deemed recovered, Cohort 3 donors had two negative PCRs, clearance, or symptom resolution. Assay: immunoSEQ multiplex PCR; the TCRdb copy retains only in-frame clones and omits some. This table has about 480,000 clones, 88% appearing once. The data belong to a study of blood T cell repertoires in COVID-19. Study at large: Acute and convalescent COVID-19 specimens originated in the United States, Italy and Spain.

J was trimmed by 3 bases and V by 4 bases; bases with no gene match: 4. Germline values: CDR1 SGHDT, CDR2 YYEEEE. The CDR3 sequence is 16 residues long. Source material: PBMCs or T cells enriched from blood (not recorded which). The chain uses TRBV5-6 and TRBJ2-1; 13 positions agree with TRBD2. The TCR was taken from a woman aged 40 to 50 who had recovered from COVID-19. CDR3 in amino acids: CASSPGLAGFYNEQFF. The CDR3, as DNA: TGTGCCAGCAGCCCGGGACTAGCGGGATTCTACAATGAGCAGTTCTTC.